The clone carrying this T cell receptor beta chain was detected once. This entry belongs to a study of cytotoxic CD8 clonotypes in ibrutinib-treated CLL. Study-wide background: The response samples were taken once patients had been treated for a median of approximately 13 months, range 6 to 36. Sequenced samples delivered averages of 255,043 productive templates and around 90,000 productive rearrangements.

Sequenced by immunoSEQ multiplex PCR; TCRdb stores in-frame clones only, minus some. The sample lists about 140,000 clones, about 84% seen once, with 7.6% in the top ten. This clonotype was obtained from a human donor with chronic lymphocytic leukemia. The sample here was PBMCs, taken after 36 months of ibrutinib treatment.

Here the CDR3 DNA reads TGCGCCAGCAGCCAAGGAAAAGCGGGCATTTTGAACACTGAAGCTTTCTTT. Its translation is CASSQGKAGILNTEAFF. V is TRBV4-1 and J is TRBJ1-1, with D uncertain. Germline-derived CDR1 and CDR2 are MGHRA and YSYEKL. V gave up 1 base and J gave up 0 bases, with 15 bases separating them. The CDR3 sequence is 17 residues long.